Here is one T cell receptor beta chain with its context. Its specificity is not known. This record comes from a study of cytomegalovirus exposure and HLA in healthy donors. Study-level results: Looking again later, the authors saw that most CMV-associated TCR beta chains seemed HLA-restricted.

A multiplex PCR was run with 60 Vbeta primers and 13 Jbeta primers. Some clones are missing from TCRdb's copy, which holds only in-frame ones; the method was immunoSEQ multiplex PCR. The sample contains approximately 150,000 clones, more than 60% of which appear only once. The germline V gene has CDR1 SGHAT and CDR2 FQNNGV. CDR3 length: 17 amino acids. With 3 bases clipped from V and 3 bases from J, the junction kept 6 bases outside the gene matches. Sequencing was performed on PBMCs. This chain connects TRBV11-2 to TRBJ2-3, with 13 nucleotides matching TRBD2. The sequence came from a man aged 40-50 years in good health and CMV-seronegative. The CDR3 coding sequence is TGTGCCAGCAGCTTCACTAGCGGGGGGGCGAGGACAGATACGCAGTATTTT. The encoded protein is CASSFTSGGARTDTQYF.